This TCR beta chain is from a study of T cells in tuberculosis. In the study overall: A South African cohort included IGRA-negative adolescents, latently infected IGRA-positive adolescents and adults with active tuberculosis.

Unsorted cryopreserved PBMC were sequenced, averaging around 100,000 T cells per clinical donor. This clone was counted a few times. Data came from immunoSEQ multiplex PCR; TCRdb stores just in-frame clones and leaves some out. The table has fewer than 30,000 clones, 80% to 95% seen once. The TCR originated in a donor between 10 and 29 years old with latent tuberculosis or without tuberculosis infection. The source material was PBMCs.

CDR3 DNA: TGTGCCAGCAGTTTCTTCGGGGAGCTGTTTTTT. Protein product: CASSFFGELFF. The rearrangement uses TRBV27 and TRBJ2-2; D ambiguous. The length of the CDR3 is 11 residues. Germline-derived CDR1 and CDR2 are MNHEY and SMNVEV (reference sequence). Trimming took 3 bases from V and 7 from J, leaving 3 bases between them.